This T cell receptor (beta chain) was documented in a study of T-cell reconstitution after alpha-beta-depleted transplantation in children. Unique molecular identifiers featured in how the TCRbeta library was prepared. TCRdb processed the PCR reads anew with MiXCR; each CDR3 protein has one entry. Counted here are about half a million distinct CDR3 sequences, around 12% occurring once; the ten biggest clones make up more than 5.5%. The CDR3 spans 14 residues. The V end lost 0 bases, the J end lost 5 bases, and 11 bases lay between the germline ends. CDR1 is MNHEY, CDR2 SVGEGT, per germline. The sequencing here drew on PBMCs from the stem cell graft donor, taken from the stem cell graft. This chain joins TRBV6-2 or TRBV6-3 and TRBJ2-7; no clear D gene. The source is a human donor who donated a stem cell graft to a child with combined immunodeficiency. The CDR3 sequence: CASSYSRITHEQYF. The CDR3 coding sequence is TGTGCCAGCAGTTACTCGAGAATTACCCACGAGCAGTACTTC.